The clone carrying this T cell receptor beta chain appeared a few times. Its cognate antigen is unknown. The data stem from a study of chemoradiotherapy in HPV16-positive cancers. Whole-study results and caveats: HPV-specific T cells were functionally defined from only two HPV16-positive patients. Candidate HPV-specific clones and E7-related TCR motifs grew in tumor during treatment. In HPV16-positive patients, HPV-responsive T-cell expansion tracked better recurrence-free survival.

Over chemoradiotherapy, repertoires were sampled more than once. Generated by immunoSEQ multiplex PCR, the TCRdb table keeps only in-frame clones and is missing some. The sample records some 11,000 clones, around 66% being singletons. Germline V CDR1 and CDR2: LNHNV, YYDKDF (reference sequence). The CDR3 runs 16 residues. Trimming left V 0 bases short and J 3 bases short, with 15 bases between. The J gene is TRBJ2-7, the V gene TRBV15, with D possibly being TRBD2 (6 bases). The receptor was derived from a human donor with HPV-associated anogenital cancer. The specimen was collected from a patient who underwent chemoradiotherapy. The CDR3 DNA reads as TGTGCCACCAGCAGAGATCTAAGCGGGTTGATCTACGAGCAGTACTTC. This sequence encodes CATSRDLSGLIYEQYF.